The sequence of this T cell receptor beta chain was determined in a study of T cell responses to AZD1222 COVID-19 vaccine. Study-wide background: Pooled in the analysis were second doses at about 4 or about 12 weeks. Overall study results and limits: Females outnumbered males among donors, who were mostly white British; clonal diversity was possibly underestimated. Repertoire collection took place solely once the T cell response had peaked.

Trimming pared 4 bases from V and 6 bases from J, leaving 12 bases between. The CDR3 loop spans 13 amino acids. Germline loops: CDR1 MNHEY, CDR2 SVGEGT. Sequencing was performed with immunoSEQ multiplex PCR; in TCRdb, only in-frame clones are kept and a portion is missing. The sample has approximately 100,000 clones; about 92% are singletons. Only one count was recorded for this clone. Its antigen is undetermined. This sample comprised peripheral blood, obtained on day 0 of AZD1222 vaccination. This TCR was recovered from an adult in good health. The chain is built from TRBV6-2 or TRBV6-3 and TRBJ2-5; D remains unclear. CDR3 in amino acids: CASSSSAEKTQYF. CDR3 DNA sequence: TGTGCCAGCAGTTCATCGGCCGAGAAGACCCAGTACTTC.